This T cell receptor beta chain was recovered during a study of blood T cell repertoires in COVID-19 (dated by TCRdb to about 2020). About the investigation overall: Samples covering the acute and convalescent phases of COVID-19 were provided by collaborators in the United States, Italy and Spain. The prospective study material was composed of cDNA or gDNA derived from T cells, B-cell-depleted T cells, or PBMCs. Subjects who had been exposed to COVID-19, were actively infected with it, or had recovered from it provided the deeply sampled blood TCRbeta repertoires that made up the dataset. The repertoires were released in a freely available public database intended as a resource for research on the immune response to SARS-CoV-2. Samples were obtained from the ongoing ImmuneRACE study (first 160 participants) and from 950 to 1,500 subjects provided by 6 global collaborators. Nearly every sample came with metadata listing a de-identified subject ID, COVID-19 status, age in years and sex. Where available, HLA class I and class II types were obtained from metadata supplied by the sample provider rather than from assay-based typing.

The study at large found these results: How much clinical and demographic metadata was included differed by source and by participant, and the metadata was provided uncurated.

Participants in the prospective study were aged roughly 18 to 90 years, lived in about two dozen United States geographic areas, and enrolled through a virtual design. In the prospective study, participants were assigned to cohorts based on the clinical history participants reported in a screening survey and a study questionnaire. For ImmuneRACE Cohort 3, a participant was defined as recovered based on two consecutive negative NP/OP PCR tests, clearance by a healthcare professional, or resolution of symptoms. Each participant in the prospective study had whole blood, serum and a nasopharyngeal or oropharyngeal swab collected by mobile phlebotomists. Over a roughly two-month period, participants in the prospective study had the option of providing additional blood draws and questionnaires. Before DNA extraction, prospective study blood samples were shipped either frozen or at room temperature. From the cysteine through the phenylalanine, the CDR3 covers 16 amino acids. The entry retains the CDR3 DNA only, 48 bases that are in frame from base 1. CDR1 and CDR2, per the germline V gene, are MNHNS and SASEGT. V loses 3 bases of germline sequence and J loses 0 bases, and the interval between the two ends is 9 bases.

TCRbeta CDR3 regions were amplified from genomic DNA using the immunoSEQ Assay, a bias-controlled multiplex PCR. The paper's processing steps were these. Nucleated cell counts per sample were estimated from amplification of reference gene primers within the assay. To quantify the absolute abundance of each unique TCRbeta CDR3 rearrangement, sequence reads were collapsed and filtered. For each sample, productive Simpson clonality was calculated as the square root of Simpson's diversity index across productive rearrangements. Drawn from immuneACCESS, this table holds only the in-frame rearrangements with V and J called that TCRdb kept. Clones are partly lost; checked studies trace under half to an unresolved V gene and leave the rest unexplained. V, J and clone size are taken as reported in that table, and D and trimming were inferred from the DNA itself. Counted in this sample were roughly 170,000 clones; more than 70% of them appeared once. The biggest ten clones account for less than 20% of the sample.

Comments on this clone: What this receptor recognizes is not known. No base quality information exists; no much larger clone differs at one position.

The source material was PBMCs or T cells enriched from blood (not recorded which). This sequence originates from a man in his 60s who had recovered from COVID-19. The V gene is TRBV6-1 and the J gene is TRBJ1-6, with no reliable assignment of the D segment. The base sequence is TGTGCCAGCAGTGATATAAATCGCTCCTATAATTCACCCCTCCACTTT. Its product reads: CASSDINRSYNSPLHF.